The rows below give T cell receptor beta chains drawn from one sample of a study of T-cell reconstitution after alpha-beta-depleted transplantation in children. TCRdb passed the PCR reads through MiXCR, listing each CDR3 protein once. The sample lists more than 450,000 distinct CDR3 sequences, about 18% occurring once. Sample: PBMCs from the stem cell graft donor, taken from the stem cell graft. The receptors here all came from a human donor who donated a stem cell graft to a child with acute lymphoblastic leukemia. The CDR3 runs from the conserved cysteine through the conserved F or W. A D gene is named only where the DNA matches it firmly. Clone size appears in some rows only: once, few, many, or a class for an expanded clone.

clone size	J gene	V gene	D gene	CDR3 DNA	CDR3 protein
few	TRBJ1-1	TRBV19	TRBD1	TGTGCCAGTAGTATAGGTCGGGACAGGGGGGTGATGAACACTGAAGCTTTCTTT	CASSIGRDRGVMNTEAFF
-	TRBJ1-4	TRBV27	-	TGTGCCAGCAGTTTACTCGGGGCCACTAATGAAAAACTGTTTTTT	CASSLLGATNEKLFF
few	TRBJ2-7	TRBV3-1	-	TGTGCCAGCAGCCAAGGCGGTGGGAGCTCCTACGAGCAGTACTTC	CASSQGGGSSYEQYF
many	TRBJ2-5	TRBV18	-	TGTGCCAGCTCACCAAGGCAAGAGACCCAGTACTTC	CASSPRQETQYF
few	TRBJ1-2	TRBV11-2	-	TGTGCCAGCAGCTTGGACAGAAATCCCTCCTATGGCTACACCTTC	CASSLDRNPSYGYTF
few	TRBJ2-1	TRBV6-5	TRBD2	TGTGCCAGCAGTTACTCGGGACTAGCGGGAGACGAGGAGCAGTTCTTC	CASSYSGLAGDEEQFF
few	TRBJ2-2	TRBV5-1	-	TGCGCCAGCAGCTTGGTCTGGGGCGCAGACACCGGGGAGCTGTTTTTT	CASSLVWGADTGELFF
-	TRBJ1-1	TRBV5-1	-	TGCGCCAGCAGCTTAGTCGGGGGGCCTGAAGCTTTCTTT	CASSLVGGPEAFF
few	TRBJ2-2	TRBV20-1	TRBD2	TGCAGTGCTAGTGGCAGCGGGATGAACACCGGGGAGCTGTTTTTT	CSASGSGMNTGELFF
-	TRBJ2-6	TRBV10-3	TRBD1	TGTGCCATCAGTGGCTACGGGACAGCCCCTGGGGCCAACGTCCTGACTTTC	CAISGYGTAPGANVLTF
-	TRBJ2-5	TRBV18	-	TGTGCCAGCTCACCACCGATAAGGGAGACCCAGTACTTC	CASSPPIRETQYF
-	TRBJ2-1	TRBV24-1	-	TGTGCCACCGGGATCGGGTCCTACAATGAGCAGTTCTTC	CATGIGSYNEQFF
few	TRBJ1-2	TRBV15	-	TGTGCCACCAGCAGAGCCGGCTATGGCTACACCTTC	CATSRAGYGYTF
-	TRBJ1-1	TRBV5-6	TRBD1	TGTGCCAGCAGGCACCGGAGGAGTGGACCGACAGGGGAGGGATTGAACACTGAAGCTTTCTTT	CASRHRRSGPTGEGLNTEAFF
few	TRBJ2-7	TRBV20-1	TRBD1	TGCAGTGCTAGTGGGAGCAACCAAGGGGGCAACGAGCAGTACTTC	CSASGSNQGGNEQYF
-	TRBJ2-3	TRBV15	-	TGTGCCACCAGCACCGGAGGCGGACGGGGGGATACGCAGTATTTT	CATSTGGGRGDTQYF
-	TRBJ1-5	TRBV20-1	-	TGCTGTGCTCCTTATCCGGGAAACTCGGGTCAGCCCCAGCATTTT	CCAPYPGNSGQPQHF
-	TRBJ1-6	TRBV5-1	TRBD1	TGCGCCAGCAGCGACGGGACAGGGGATTCACCCCTCCACTTT	CASSDGTGDSPLHF
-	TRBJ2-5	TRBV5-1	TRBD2	TGCGCCAGCAGCTCAGCCGGGACTAGCGGGAGGGCCAAAGAGACCCAGTACTTC	CASSSAGTSGRAKETQYF
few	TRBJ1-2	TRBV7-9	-	TGTGCCAGCAGCCCGGCGGAGCATTATGGCTACACCTTC	CASSPAEHYGYTF
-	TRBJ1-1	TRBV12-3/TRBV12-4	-	TGTGCCAGCGGCCCGCACTCGGAAGCTTTCTTT	CASGPHSEAFF
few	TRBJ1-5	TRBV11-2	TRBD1	TGTGCTAGCAGCTTAGTCTACAGGGGGCGCACCAATCAGCCCCAGCATTTT	CASSLVYRGRTNQPQHF
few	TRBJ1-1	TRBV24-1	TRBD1	TGTGCCACCAGTGATTCCGGGACAGGGGACACTGAAGCTTTCTTT	CATSDSGTGDTEAFF
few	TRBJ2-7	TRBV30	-	TGTGCCTGTGAGAGGGAACGAACCTACGAGCAGTACTTC	CACERERTYEQYF
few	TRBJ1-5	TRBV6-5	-	TGTGCCAGCAGTCCCCCGGAAAGAAATCAGCCCCAGCATTTT	CASSPPERNQPQHF
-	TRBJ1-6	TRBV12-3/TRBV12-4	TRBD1	TGTGCCAGCAGTTTTGGGACAGTAAATTCACCCCTCCACTTT	CASSFGTVNSPLHF
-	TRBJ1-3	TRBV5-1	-	TGCGCCAGCAGCTTGAATGGAAACACCATATATTTT	CASSLNGNTIYF
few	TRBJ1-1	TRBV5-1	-	TGCGCCAGCAGCTTGGGGGTACCAGTCCCCGCTGAAGCTTTCTTT	CASSLGVPVPAEAFF
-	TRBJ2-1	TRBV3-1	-	TGTGCCAGCAGCCAACGACCTTGGGGGCCTAGCGCGAGCTCCTACAATGAGCAGTTCTTC	CASSQRPWGPSASSYNEQFF
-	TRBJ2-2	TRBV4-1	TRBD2	TGCGCCAGCAGCCAAGAAACAGGGACTAGTGACACCGGGGAGCTGTTTTTT	CASSQETGTSDTGELFF
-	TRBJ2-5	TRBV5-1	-	TGCGCCAGCAGCAAGGGGACTCCACCCAATCAAGAGACCCAGTACTTC	CASSKGTPPNQETQYF
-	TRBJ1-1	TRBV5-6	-	TGTGCCAGCAGTTTCAGACGGAACACTGAAGCTTTCTTT	CASSFRRNTEAFF
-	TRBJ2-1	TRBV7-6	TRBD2	TGTGCCAGCAGCTTTGGACTAGCGGGAGGCCGCACGTCTGAGCAGTTCTTC	CASSFGLAGGRTSEQFF
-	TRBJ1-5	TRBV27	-	TGTGCCAGCAAAAATTTTGGCGGGCAGCCCCAGCATTTT	CASKNFGGQPQHF
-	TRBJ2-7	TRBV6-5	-	TGTGCCAGCAGTTACTCTGACTGGGCCTACGAGCAGTACTTC	CASSYSDWAYEQYF
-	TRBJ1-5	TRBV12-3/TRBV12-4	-	TGTGCCAGCAGTCCTTTTGGGGTCCAGCCCCAGCATTTT	CASSPFGVQPQHF
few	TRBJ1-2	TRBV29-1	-	TGCAGCGTTGGGTCCAGCGGCTACACCTTC	CSVGSSGYTF
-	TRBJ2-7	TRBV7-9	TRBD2	TGTGCCAGCAGCTTAGCGCCTAGAGGGACTAGCGGGACGGGGCAGTACTTC	CASSLAPRGTSGTGQYF
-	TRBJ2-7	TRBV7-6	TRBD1	TGTGCCAGCAGCTCAATGGACAGGGACAGACACGGGCAGTACTTC	CASSSMDRDRHGQYF
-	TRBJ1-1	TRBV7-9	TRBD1	TGTGCCAGCAAAACCTTAGGGGGCGTAGGGAAGAACACTGAAGCTTTCTTT	CASKTLGGVGKNTEAFF
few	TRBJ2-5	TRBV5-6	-	TGTGCCAGCAGCTTGTGGTCCTGGGTAAGAGAGACCCAGTACTTC	CASSLWSWVRETQYF
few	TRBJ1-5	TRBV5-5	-	TGTGCCAGCAGCTTGGATTGGGGCAATCAGCCCCAGCATTTT	CASSLDWGNQPQHF
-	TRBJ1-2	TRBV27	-	TGTGCCAGCAGTGAGGGTATAGGGGGGATCTATGGCTACACCTTC	CASSEGIGGIYGYTF
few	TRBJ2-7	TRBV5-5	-	TGTGCCAGCAGCTTGGGGTTTTCAAGGGGCCACCCTTACGAGCAGTACTTC	CASSLGFSRGHPYEQYF
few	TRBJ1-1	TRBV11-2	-	TGTGCCAGCAGCTCCCCTCAAACGGCGATGAACACTGAAGCTTTCTTT	CASSSPQTAMNTEAFF
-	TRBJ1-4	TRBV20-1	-	TGCAGTGCTAGTATCGGGCTTTTTAATGAAAAACTGTTTTTT	CSASIGLFNEKLFF